This T cell receptor (beta chain) derives from a study of shared clonotypes between healthy human individuals (dated by TCRdb to 2018 to 2020). Regarding the research as a whole: A couple of women and a few men aged 18 to 49 years were included in the cohort. Per donor, three plates each were used for CD4 naive and CD4 memory, two for CD8 naive, and one for CD8 memory. To estimate repertoire size and how much clonotype sharing occurs between individuals, the study deeply sequenced the blood TCR repertoires of about five healthy adults. Libraries were prepared and TCR repertoires were sequenced by different laboratories using diverse techniques, in order to increase sequencing depth and limit assay-specific biases. Leukapheresis yielded between about 0.9 and 10 billion PBMCs per donor. General findings and caveats noted by the study authors: The small number of donors limited the genetic and exposure-history diversity represented. Sampling was limited to blood, and TCR repertoires in tissue likely differ from TCR repertoires in blood. Incomplete sequencing was indicated by rarefaction of sorted-subset datasets, despite the large sequencing depth. Naive subsets generally had larger estimated clonotype richness than memory subsets did. Across a handful of donors, around 5% of naive CD4, approximately 4% of naive CD8, about 2% of memory CD4, and roughly 0.4% of memory CD8 clonotypes were shared. Higher generation probabilities were observed for clonotypes shared by all four sorted-subset donors than for non-shared clonotypes. Based on pairwise subsampling, the degree of clonotype sharing among donors was expected to be affected by sequencing depth.

Using the deep immunoSEQ assay, TCR CDR3 regions were amplified from genomic DNA by multiplex PCR. Genomic DNA extracted from each cell subset was distributed evenly over all wells of several immunoSEQ 96-well plates, and each plate served as one replicate. For sorted subsets, 200 to 250 ng of genomic DNA, equivalent to some 30,000 T cell genomes, went into each replicate PCR. The purified libraries were quantified using a Qubit 3.0 fluorometer, sized with a Bioanalyzer 2100, and then quantified again using the KAPA Library Quantification kit. A separate single-read 150-cycle Illumina NextSeq 550 flow cell was used to sequence each immunoSEQ 96-well plate. The authors processed their data as follows. Because only junctional sequences without quality scores were contained in the immunoSEQ output, filtering matching that applied to full-length reads could not be performed. Sequences were annotated with PyIR, a Python wrapper for IgBLAST v1.9, and V/J genes and CDR3 were assigned using IMGT germline references. Any read was removed if the V/J assignment was weak (E-value above 1e-6), the CDR3 was missing, or the read contained stop codons, out-of-frame junctions, or ambiguous translated residues. A V3J clonotype was defined by an identical inferred V gene, J gene, and CDR3 amino acid sequence. To compute the percentage overlap between repertoires, the number of shared unique clonotypes was divided by the size of the smaller repertoire. Richness of each repertoire was evaluated using RTK rarefaction, the Chao1 estimator, and Recon v2.1 estimates of unobserved clonotypes. Generation probabilities were computed with OLGA for all TCRbeta clonotypes obtained by the gDNA method from four donors. Here the immuneACCESS table is served through TCRdb, limited to in-frame sequences with V and J called. Missing clones are a known gap in these copies; in checked studies unresolved V genes cover under half, and the rest lacks a known reason. That table supplies the V and J calls and clone size; D and trimming were determined from the DNA. Here the sample has about 1 million clones; approximately 80% occur a single time. Together, the top ten hold around 0.47% of the sample.

Trimming removed 4 bases from V and 6 bases from J; the gene matches leave 8 bases unexplained. Taken from the germline V gene (reference sequence), the CDR1 and CDR2 loops are WNHNN and SYGVQD. The CDR3 numbers 16 residues from cysteine through phenylalanine. Only CDR3 DNA is held: 48 bases, read in frame from base 1. The donors were healthy, HIV-negative adults with no recently reported acute infections or vaccinations. All donors were Caucasian adults living in Nashville, Tennessee, USA. CD4+ T cells were enriched by magnetic negative selection, after which naive cells were positively selected on CD45RA and the negative fraction was taken as the memory subset. Blood was obtained by leukapheresis, after which PBMCs were separated by Ficoll-Histopaque density gradient centrifugation and cryopreserved in liquid nitrogen vapor phase. Purity and quantity of every magnetically sorted T cell population were checked by analytical flow cytometry. From each sorted fraction, genomic DNA was isolated and quantified by UV absorbance on a Nanodrop 2000c.

Worth noting for this clone: Its binding antigen is unknown. Base-call qualities are not available, and no considerably larger clone is one nucleotide away.

This TCR was recovered from a young man in good health. Some clones in this sample may be carry-over from other donors' samples. Sequenced material: memory CD4+ T cells from PBMCs. The cell subset or site label for this specimen denotes: CD45RA-negative fraction. The chain joins TRBV10-1 to TRBJ2-2; TRBD2 agrees with 10 junctional bases. The DNA is TGCGCCAGCAGTGGGACCAGCGGGAGGGCCGCCGGGGAGCTGTTTTTT. The encoded protein is CASSGTSGRAAGELFF.